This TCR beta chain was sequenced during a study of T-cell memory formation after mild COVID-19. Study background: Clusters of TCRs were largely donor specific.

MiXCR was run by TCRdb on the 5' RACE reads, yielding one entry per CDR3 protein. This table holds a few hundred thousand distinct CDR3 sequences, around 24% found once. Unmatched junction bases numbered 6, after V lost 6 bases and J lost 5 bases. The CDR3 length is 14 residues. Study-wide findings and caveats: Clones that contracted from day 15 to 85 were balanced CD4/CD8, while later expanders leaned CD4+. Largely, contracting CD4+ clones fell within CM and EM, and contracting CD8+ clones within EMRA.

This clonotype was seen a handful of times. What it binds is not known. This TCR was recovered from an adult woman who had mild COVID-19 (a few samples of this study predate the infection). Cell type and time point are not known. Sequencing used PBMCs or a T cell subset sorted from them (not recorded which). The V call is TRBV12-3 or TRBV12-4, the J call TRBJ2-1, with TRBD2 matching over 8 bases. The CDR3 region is CASRPSGSHNEQFF. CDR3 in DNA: TGTGCCAGCAGACCCAGCGGGAGTCACAATGAGCAGTTCTTC.